This T cell receptor (beta chain) was captured by sequencing in a study of shared clonotypes between healthy human individuals. About the research overall: Researchers drew samples from a couple of women and a few men aged 18 to 49.

Points on this clone: Antigen unknown.

Study-wide results and limits: Relative to memory subsets, naive subsets generally showed larger estimated richness. Few donors restricted represented genetic and exposure-history diversity.

Germline CDR1 reads SEHNR; CDR2 reads FQNEAQ (reference sequence). J was trimmed by 1 base and V by 8 bases; bases with no gene match: 7. The CDR3 has 15 amino acids. This was a deep-level run. TCRdb's copy holds only in-frame clones and misses some; the assay was immunoSEQ multiplex PCR. Of some 650,000 clones listed, almost 97% are singletons. The chain employs TRBV7-9 and TRBJ2-2; 7 nucleotides align to TRBD1. What was sequenced was naive CD4+ T cells sorted from blood. As for subset: CD45RA+ positively selected. The receptor was isolated from a woman aged 25 to 39 in good health. The CDR3 coding sequence is TGTGCCAGCGGGCAGGACAGGAGGAACACCGGGGAGCTGTTTTTT. Amino acids: CASGQDRRNTGELFF.